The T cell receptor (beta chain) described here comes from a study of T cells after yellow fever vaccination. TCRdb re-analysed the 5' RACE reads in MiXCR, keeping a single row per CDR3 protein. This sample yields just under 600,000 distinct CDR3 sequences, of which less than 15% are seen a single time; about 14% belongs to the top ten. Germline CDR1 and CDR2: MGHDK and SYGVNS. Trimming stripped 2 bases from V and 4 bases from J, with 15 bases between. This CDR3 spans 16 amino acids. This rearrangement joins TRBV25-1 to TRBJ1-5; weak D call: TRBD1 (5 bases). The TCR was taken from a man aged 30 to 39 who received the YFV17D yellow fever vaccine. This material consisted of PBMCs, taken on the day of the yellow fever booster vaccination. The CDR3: CASSETGTAPNQPQHF. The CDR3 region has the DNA TGTGCCAGCAGTGAAACAGGTACAGCCCCAAATCAGCCCCAGCATTTT.